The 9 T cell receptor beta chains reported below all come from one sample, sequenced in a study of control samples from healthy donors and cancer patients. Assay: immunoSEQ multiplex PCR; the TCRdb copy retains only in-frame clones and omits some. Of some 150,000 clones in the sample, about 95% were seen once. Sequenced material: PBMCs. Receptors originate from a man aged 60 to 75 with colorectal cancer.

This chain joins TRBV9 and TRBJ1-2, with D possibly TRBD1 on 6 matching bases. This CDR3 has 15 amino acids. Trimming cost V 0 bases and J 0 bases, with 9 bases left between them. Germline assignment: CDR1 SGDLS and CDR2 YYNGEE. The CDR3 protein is CASSVAQGPNYGYTF. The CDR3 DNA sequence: TGTGCCAGCAGCGTAGCACAGGGACCTAACTATGGCTACACCTTC.

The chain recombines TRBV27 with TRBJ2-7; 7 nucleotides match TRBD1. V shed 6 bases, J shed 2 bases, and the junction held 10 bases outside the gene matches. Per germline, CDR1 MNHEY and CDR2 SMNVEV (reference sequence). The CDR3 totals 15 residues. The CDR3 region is CASSPRQGDPYEQYF. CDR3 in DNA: TGTGCCAGCAGCCCCCGACAGGGCGATCCCTACGAGCAGTACTTC.

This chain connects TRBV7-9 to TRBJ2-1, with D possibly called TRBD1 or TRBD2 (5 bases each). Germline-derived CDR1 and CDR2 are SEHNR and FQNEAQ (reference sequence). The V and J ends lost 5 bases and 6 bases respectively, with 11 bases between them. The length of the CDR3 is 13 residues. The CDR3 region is CASSAPGSNEQFF. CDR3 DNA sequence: TGTGCCAGCAGCGCCCCAGGGAGCAATGAGCAGTTCTTC.

CDR3 region: CASSRKKGRDYGYTF. In DNA form, the CDR3 reads TGCGCCAGCAGCCGAAAAAAGGGGCGAGACTATGGCTACACCTTC. This rearrangement joins TRBV4-3 to TRBJ1-2, with D perhaps TRBD1 (5 bases). The V gene's germline CDR1 is LGHNA and CDR2 YSLEER. With 4 bases removed from V and 3 bases from J, the gap between germline ends came to 15 bases. There are 15 residues in the CDR3.

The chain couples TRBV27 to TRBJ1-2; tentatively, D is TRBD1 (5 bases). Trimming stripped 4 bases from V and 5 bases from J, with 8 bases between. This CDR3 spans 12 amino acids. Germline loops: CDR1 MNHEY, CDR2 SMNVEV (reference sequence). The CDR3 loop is CASSSSGYGYTF. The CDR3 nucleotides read TGTGCCAGCAGTTCGTCAGGGTATGGCTACACCTTC.

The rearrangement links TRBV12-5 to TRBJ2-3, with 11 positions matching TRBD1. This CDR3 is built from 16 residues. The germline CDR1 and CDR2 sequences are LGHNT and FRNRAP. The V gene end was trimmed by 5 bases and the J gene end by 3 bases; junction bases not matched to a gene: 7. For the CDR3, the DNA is TGTGCTAGTGGTAACGGACAGGGGGCTTCTACAGATACGCAGTATTTT. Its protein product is CASGNGQGASTDTQYF.

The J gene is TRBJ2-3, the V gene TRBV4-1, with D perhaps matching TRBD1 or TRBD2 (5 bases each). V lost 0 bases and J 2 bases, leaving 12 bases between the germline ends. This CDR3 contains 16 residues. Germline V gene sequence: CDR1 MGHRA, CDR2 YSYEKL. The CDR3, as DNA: TGCGCCAGCAGCCAAGATTACGGGGCCCCCACAGATACGCAGTATTTT. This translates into CASSQDYGAPTDTQYF.

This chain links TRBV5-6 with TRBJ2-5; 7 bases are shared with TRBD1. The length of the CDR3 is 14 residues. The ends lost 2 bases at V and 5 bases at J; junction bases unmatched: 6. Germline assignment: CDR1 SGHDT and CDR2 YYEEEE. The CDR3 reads CASSFPGGGETQYF. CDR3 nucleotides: TGTGCCAGCAGCTTCCCAGGGGGTGGGGAGACCCAGTACTTC.

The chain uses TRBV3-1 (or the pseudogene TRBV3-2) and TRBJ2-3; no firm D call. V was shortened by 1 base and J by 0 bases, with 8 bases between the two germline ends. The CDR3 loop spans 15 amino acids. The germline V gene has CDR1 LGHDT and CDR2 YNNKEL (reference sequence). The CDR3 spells CASSQGLYSTDTQYF. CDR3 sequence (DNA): TGTGCCAGCAGCCAAGGACTTTACAGCACAGATACGCAGTATTTT.